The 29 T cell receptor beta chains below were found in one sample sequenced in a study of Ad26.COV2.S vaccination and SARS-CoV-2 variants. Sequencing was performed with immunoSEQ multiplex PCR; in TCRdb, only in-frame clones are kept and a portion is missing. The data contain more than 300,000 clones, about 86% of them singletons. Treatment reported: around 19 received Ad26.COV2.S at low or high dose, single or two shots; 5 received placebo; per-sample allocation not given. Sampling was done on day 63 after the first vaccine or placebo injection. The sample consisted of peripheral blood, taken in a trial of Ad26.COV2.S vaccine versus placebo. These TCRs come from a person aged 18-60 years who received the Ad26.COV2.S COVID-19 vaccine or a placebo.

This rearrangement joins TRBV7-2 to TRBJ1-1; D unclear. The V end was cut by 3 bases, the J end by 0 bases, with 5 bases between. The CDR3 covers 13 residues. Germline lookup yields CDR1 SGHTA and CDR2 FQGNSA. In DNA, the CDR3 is TGTGCCAGCAGCTTCACAGTGAACACTGAAGCTTTCTTT. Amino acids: CASSFTVNTEAFF.

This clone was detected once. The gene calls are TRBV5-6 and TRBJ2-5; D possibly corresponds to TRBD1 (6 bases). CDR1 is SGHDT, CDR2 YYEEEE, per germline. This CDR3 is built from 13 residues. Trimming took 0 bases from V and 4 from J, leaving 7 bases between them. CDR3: CASSLDRVETQYF. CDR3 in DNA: TGTGCCAGCAGCTTGGACAGGGTAGAGACCCAGTACTTC. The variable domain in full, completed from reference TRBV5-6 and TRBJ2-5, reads DAGVTQSPTHLIKTRGQQVTLRCSPKSGHDTVSWYQQALGQGPQFIFQYYEEEERQRGNFPDRFSGHQFPNYSSELNVNALLLGDSALYLCASSLDRVETQYFGPGTRLLVL.

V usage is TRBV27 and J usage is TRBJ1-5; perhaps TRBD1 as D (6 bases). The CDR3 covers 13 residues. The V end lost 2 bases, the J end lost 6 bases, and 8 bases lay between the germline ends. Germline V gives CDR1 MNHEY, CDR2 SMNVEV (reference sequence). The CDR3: CASSLTRGQPQHF. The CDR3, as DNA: TGTGCCAGCAGTTTAACCAGGGGTCAGCCCCAGCATTTT.

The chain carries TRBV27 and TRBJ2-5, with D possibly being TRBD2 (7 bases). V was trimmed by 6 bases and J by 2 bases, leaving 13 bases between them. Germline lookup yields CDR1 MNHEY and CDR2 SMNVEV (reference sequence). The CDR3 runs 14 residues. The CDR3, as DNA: TGTGCCAGCAGGCCACGGGGGGCGCAAGAGACCCAGTACTTC. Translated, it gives CASRPRGAQETQYF.

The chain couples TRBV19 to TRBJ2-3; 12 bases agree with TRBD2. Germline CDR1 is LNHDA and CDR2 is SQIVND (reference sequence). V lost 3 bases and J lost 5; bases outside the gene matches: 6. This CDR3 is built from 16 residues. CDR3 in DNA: TGTGCCAGTAGTATCCTAGCGGGGGGGCTCGTAGATACGCAGTATTTT. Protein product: CASSILAGGLVDTQYF.

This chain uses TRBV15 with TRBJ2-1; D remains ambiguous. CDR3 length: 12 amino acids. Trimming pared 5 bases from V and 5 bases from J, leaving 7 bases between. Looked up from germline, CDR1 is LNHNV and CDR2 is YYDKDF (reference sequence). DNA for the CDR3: TGTGCCACCAGCCGTAGAGACAATGAGCAGTTCTTC. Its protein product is CATSRRDNEQFF.

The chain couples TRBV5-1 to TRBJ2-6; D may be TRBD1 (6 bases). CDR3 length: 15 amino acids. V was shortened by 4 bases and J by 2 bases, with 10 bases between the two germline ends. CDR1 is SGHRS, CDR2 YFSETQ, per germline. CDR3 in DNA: TGCGCCAGCAGCCTACAGGGAACTGGGGCCAACGTCCTGACTTTC. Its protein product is CASSLQGTGANVLTF.

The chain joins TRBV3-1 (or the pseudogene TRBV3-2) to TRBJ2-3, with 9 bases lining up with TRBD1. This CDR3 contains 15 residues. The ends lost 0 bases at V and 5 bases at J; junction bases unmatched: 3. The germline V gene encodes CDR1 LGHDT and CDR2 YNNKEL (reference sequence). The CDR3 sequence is CASSQDNRGRDTQYF. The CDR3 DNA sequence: TGTGCCAGCAGCCAAGATAACAGGGGGCGAGATACGCAGTATTTT.

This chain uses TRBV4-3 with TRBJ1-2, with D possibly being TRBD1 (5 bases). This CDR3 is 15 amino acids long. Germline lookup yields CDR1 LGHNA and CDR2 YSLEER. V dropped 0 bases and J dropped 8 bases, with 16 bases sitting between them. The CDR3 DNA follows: TGCGCCAGCAGCCAAGATTTCTTGGCAGGGAACGGCTACACCTTC. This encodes CASSQDFLAGNGYTF.

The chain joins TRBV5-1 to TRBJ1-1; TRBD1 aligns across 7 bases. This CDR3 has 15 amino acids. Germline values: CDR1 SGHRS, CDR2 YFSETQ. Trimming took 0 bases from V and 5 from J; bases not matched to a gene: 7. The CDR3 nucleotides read TGCGCCAGCAGCTTGGCCTCACAGGGGTGGACTGAAGCTTTCTTT. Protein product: CASSLASQGWTEAFF.

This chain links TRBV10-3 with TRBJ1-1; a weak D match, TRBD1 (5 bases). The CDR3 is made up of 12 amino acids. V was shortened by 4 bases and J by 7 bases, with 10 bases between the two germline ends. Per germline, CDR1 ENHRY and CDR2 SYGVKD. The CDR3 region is CAISVGAGEAFF. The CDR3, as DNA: TGTGCCATCAGTGTAGGGGCAGGTGAAGCTTTCTTT.

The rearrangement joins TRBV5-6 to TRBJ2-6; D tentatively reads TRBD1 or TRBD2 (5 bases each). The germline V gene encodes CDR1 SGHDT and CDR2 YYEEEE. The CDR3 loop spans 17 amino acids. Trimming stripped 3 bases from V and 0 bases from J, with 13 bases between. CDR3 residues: CASSSGTAYSGANVLTF. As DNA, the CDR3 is TGTGCCAGCAGCTCCGGGACGGCCTACTCTGGGGCCAACGTCCTGACTTTC.

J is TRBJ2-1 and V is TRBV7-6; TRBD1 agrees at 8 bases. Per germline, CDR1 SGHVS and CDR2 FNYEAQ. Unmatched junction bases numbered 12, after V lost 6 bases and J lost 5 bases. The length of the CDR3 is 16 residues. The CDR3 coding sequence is TGTGCCAGCAGTAACAGGGGGAAGGTTTCCGACAATGAGCAGTTCTTC. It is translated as CASSNRGKVSDNEQFF.

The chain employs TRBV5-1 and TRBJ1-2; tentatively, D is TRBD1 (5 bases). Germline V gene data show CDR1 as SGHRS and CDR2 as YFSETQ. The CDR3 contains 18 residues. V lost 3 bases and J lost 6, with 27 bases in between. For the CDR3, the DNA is TGCGCCAGCAGCTGGGGGAATCTACCCGGGAGCCAGGGACATGGCTACACCTTC. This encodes CASSWGNLPGSQGHGYTF.

Written as DNA, the CDR3 is TGTGCCAGCAGTTACGAGGGAGGGGACACTGAAGCTTTCTTT. It translates to CASSYEGGDTEAFF. The chain carries TRBV6-2 or TRBV6-3 and TRBJ1-1; tentative D call: TRBD1 (5 bases). Germline V gene data show CDR1 as MNHEY and CDR2 as SVGEGT. This CDR3 has 14 amino acids. V was pared by 2 bases and J by 3 bases, with 10 bases between.

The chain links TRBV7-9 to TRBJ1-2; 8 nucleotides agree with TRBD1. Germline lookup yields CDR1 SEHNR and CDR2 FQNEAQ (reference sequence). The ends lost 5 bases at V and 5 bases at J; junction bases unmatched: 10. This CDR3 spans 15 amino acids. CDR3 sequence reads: CASSTRTGPTYGYTF. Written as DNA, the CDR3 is TGTGCCAGCAGCACCCGGACAGGGCCCACTTATGGCTACACCTTC.

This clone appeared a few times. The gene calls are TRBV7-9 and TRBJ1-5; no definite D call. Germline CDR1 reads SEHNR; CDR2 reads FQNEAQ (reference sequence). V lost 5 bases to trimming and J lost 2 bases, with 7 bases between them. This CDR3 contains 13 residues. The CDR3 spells CASSDRGNQPQHF. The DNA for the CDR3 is TGTGCCAGCAGCGATAGGGGCAATCAGCCCCAGCATTTT.

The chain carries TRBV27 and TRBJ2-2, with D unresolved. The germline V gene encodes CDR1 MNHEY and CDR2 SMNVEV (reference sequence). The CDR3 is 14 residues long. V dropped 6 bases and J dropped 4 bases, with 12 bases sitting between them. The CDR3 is CASSQPRGTGELFF. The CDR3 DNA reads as TGTGCCAGCAGCCAGCCTCGAGGCACCGGGGAGCTGTTTTTT.

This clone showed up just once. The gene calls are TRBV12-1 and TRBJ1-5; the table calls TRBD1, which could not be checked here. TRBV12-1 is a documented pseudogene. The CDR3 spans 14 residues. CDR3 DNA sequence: TGTGCCAGCAGACCGACAGGGCCTAATCAGCCCCAGCATTTT. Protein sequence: CASRPTGPNQPQHF.

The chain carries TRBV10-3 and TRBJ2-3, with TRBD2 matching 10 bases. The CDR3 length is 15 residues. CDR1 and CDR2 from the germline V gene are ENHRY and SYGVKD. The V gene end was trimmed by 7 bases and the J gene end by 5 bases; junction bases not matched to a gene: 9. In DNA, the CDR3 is TGTGCCATCATGTCAGCGGGGGGGCTCGGAGATACGCAGTATTTT. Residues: CAIMSAGGLGDTQYF.

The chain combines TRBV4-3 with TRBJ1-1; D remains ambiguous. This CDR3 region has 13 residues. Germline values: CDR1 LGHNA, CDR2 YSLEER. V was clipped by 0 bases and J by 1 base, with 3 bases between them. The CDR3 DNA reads TGCGCCAGCAGCCAAGAAAGGAACACTGAAGCTTTCTTT. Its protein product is CASSQERNTEAFF.

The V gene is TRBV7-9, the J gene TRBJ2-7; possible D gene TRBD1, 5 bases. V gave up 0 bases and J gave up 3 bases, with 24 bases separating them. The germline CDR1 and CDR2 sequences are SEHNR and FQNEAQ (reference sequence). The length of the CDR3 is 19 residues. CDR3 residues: CASSLALAGKSTYLYEQYF. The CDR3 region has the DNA TGTGCCAGCAGCTTAGCGCTGGCAGGGAAGTCCACATACCTCTACGAGCAGTACTTC. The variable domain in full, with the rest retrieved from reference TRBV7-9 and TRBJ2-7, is DTGVSQNPRHKITKRGQNVTFRCDPISEHNRLYWYRQTLGQGPEFLTYFQNEAQLEKSRLLSDRFSAERPKGSFSTLEIQRTEQGDSAMYLCASSLALAGKSTYLYEQYFGPGTRLTVT.

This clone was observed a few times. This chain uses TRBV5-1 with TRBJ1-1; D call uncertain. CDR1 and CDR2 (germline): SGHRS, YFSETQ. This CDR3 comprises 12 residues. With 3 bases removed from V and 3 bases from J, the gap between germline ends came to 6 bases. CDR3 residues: CASSWEDTEAFF. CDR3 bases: TGCGCCAGCAGCTGGGAGGACACTGAAGCTTTCTTT. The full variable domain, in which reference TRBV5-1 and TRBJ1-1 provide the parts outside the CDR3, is KAGVTQTPRYLIKTRGQQVTLSCSPISGHRSVSWYQQTPGQGLQFLFEYFSETQRNKGNFPGRFSGRQFSNSRSEMNVSTLELGDSALYLCASSWEDTEAFFGQGTRLTVV.

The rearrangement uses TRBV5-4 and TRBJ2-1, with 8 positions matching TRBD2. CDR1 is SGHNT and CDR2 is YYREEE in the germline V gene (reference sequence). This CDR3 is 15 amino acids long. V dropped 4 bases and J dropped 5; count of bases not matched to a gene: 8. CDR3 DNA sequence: TGTGCCAGCAGCACAAGGACTAGCCCCAACAATGAGCAGTTCTTC. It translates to CASSTRTSPNNEQFF.

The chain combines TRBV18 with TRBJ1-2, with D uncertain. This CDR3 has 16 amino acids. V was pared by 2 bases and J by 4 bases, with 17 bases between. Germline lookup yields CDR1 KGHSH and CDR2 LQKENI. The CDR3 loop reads CASSPAGREAVYGYTF. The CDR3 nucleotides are TGTGCCAGCTCACCAGCCGGGAGGGAAGCGGTCTATGGCTACACCTTC.

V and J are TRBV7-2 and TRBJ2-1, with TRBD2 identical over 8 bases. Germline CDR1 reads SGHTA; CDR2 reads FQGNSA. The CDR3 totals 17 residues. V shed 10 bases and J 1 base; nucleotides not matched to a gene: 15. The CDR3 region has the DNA TGTGCCACCACCCGGGCTAGCGGGCTCGGTTCCTACAATGAGCAGTTCTTC. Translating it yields CATTRASGLGSYNEQFF.

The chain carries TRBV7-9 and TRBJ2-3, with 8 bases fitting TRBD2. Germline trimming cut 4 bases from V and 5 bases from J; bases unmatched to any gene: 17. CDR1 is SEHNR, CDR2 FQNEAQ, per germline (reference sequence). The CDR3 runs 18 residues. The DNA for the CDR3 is TGTGCCAGCAGCTACCGGTTTCCACGGGGGGGGCGTGGAGATACGCAGTATTTT. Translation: CASSYRFPRGGRGDTQYF.

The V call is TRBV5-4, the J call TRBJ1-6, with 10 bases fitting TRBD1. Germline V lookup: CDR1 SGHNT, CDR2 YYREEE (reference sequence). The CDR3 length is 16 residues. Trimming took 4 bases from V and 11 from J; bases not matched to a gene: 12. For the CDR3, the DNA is TGTGCCAGCAGCCAGGGAATGGGACAGGGGTCGACACCCCTCCACTTT. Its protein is CASSQGMGQGSTPLHF.

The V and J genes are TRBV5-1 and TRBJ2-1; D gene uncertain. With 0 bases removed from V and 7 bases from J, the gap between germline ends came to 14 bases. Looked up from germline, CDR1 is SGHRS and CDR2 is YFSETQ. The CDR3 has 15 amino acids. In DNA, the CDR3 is TGCGCCAGCAGCTTGGTACAGATAGTTGGGAATGAGCAGTTCTTC. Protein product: CASSLVQIVGNEQFF. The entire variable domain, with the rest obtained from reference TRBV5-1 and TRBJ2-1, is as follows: KAGVTQTPRYLIKTRGQQVTLSCSPISGHRSVSWYQQTPGQGLQFLFEYFSETQRNKGNFPGRFSGRQFSNSRSEMNVSTLELGDSALYLCASSLVQIVGNEQFFGPGTRLTVL.